These 20 T cell receptor beta chains share one sample of origin, sequenced in a study of T cells after yellow fever vaccination. TCRdb fed the 5' RACE reads into MiXCR, producing one record per CDR3 protein. The profile shows 85,000 to 100,000 distinct CDR3 sequences, approximately 6.3% of them singletons. The input for sequencing was CD8+ T cells sorted from PBMCs, taken 10 days after the yellow fever booster vaccination. Receptor source: a man in his late teens or twenties who received the YFV17D yellow fever vaccine.

This clonotype was counted many times. V gene TRBV7-6 combines with J gene TRBJ2-3; 14 bases fit TRBD2. CDR3 size: 17 residues. Germline values: CDR1 SGHVS, CDR2 FNYEAQ. V shed 3 bases and J 5 bases; nucleotides not matched to a gene: 7. The CDR3 DNA reads TGTGCCAGCAGCTTTGGGACTAGCGGGGGCAGGTTAGATACGCAGTATTTT. Translating it yields CASSFGTSGGRLDTQYF.

In its sample, this clonotype was seen many times. The rearrangement links TRBV20-1 to TRBJ2-3, with 12 positions matching TRBD2. J lost 3 bases, V lost 5 bases, and 6 bases had no gene match. Germline V gene data show CDR1 as DFQATT and CDR2 as SNEGSKA (reference sequence). The CDR3 covers 15 residues. The CDR3 loop is CSALGLAGITDTQYF. CDR3 sequence (DNA): TGCAGTGCTCTTGGACTAGCGGGGATAACAGATACGCAGTATTTT.

This rearrangement joins TRBV9 to TRBJ1-2, with a possible D match to TRBD1 (6 bases). V was pared by 0 bases and J by 4 bases, with 16 bases between. Germline CDR1 SGDLS, CDR2 YYNGEE. This CDR3 is built from 16 residues. The CDR3 spells CASSVGEEGGLYGYTF. CDR3 nucleotide sequence: TGTGCCAGCAGCGTAGGGGAAGAAGGGGGGCTCTATGGCTACACCTTC.

This sequence joins TRBV12-3 or TRBV12-4 and TRBJ1-1; D ambiguous. V was cut by 5 bases and J by 5 bases, with 15 bases left in between. The CDR3 consists of 14 residues. In DNA, the CDR3 is TGTGCCAGCAGTCCTTGGACGTTCGAGACTGAAGCTTTCTTT. Translating it yields CASSPWTFETEAFF.

This chain connects TRBV19 to TRBJ2-1, with D possibly TRBD1 on 6 matching bases. Germline CDR1 and CDR2: LNHDA and SQIVND (reference sequence). This CDR3 spans 19 amino acids. The germline V and J ends were trimmed by 7 bases and 4 bases, with 29 bases remaining between them. CDR3 sequence reads: CASTGRNRDGLTPYNEQFF. The DNA for the CDR3 is TGTGCCAGTACCGGACGAAACAGGGACGGGCTAACCCCGTACAATGAGCAGTTCTTC.

This clonotype was recorded at least ten times. V and J are TRBV27 and TRBJ1-1, with a weak D call TRBD1 (5 bases). Deletions cut 7 bases from V and 5 bases from J, with 14 bases between. The length of the CDR3 is 13 residues. Germline V gene lookup returns CDR1 MNHEY and CDR2 SMNVEV (reference sequence). The CDR3 loop is CASTNTWGTEAFF. The CDR3 DNA reads TGTGCCAGCACCAATACTTGGGGGACTGAAGCTTTCTTT.

V usage is TRBV5-1 and J usage is TRBJ2-3; D not certain. V lost 4 bases to trimming and J lost 3 bases, with 18 bases between them. Germline assignment: CDR1 SGHRS and CDR2 YFSETQ. This CDR3 contains 16 residues. Here the CDR3 DNA reads TGCGCCAGCAGCAACAGAGGAAGATTCCCGACAGATACGCAGTATTTT. Protein sequence: CASSNRGRFPTDTQYF.

The V gene is TRBV2, the J gene TRBJ1-2, with D perhaps matching TRBD1 (5 bases). V was cut by 5 bases and J by 8 bases, with 15 bases left in between. The CDR3 loop spans 13 amino acids. CDR1 is SNHLY, CDR2 FYNNEI, per germline. CDR3 nucleotide sequence: TGTGCCAGCAGTCGACTGGGGCAGTGGGGCTACACCTTC. As protein: CASSRLGQWGYTF.

This clonotype was seen a handful of times. The chain couples TRBV19 to TRBJ2-2; 9 nucleotides align to TRBD1. The trim removed 5 bases at V and 3 bases at J, leaving 7 bases unmatched. Germline V CDR1 and CDR2: LNHDA, SQIVND (reference sequence). This CDR3 has 16 amino acids. The CDR3 loop is CASSQDRGIYTGELFF. In nucleotides, the CDR3 is TGTGCCAGTAGTCAAGACAGGGGGATATACACCGGGGAGCTGTTTTTT.

This clonotype was picked up a small number of times. The V call is TRBV10-2, the J call TRBJ2-1; TRBD2 matches 9 bases. J was trimmed by 10 bases and V by 7 bases; bases with no gene match: 8. Germline values: CDR1 WSHSY, CDR2 SAAADI. The length of the CDR3 is 13 residues. The CDR3 spells CASTGGGGKEQFF. CDR3 sequence (DNA): TGCGCCAGCACTGGCGGGGGGGGGAAAGAGCAGTTCTTC.

The sample holds many counts of this clonotype. V is TRBV3-1 and J is TRBJ2-1; tentatively, D is TRBD2 (6 bases). The germline V gene encodes CDR1 LGHDT and CDR2 YNNKEL (reference sequence). The V gene lost 4 bases and the J gene lost 5 bases, with 9 bases spanning the gap. This CDR3 region has 13 residues. Here the CDR3 reads CASSPGTHNEQFF. The CDR3 coding sequence is TGTGCCAGCAGCCCCGGGACTCACAATGAGCAGTTCTTC.

The chain has TRBV11-1 and TRBJ2-2, with 8 bases lining up with TRBD1. V gave up 8 bases and J gave up 3 bases; unmatched junction bases: 8. This CDR3 has 15 amino acids. The germline gives CDR1 SGHAT, CDR2 FQDESV (reference sequence). Here the CDR3 reads CASQDRVYYTGELFF. For the CDR3, the DNA is TGTGCCAGCCAGGACAGGGTTTATTACACCGGGGAGCTGTTTTTT.

This clonotype was observed a handful of times. The chain is built from TRBV5-6 and TRBJ2-2; no clear D. CDR1 is SGHDT, CDR2 YYEEEE, per germline. V was clipped by 0 bases and J by 6 bases, with 9 bases between them. The CDR3 is 14 amino acids. The CDR3 coding sequence is TGTGCCAGCAGCTTGGGACTCTTCCCCGGGGAGCTGTTTTTT. Its protein product is CASSLGLFPGELFF.

This chain joins TRBV19 and TRBJ2-1; D may be TRBD1 (6 bases). CDR1 is LNHDA and CDR2 is SQIVND in the germline V gene (reference sequence). V lost 7 bases to trimming and J lost 2 bases, with 9 bases between them. This CDR3 contains 13 residues. CDR3 region: CASNTGTYNEQFF. The CDR3 nucleotides are TGTGCCAGTAATACAGGGACCTACAATGAGCAGTTCTTC.

This clonotype has only a few counts. The CDR3 reads CASREFSGNTIYF. The CDR3 DNA sequence: TGTGCCAGCAGGGAGTTTAGTGGAAACACCATATATTTT. This chain links TRBV6-5 with TRBJ1-3; D ambiguous. Germline V lookup: CDR1 MNHEY, CDR2 SVGAGI. This CDR3 contains 13 residues. V was cut by 6 bases and J by 3 bases, with 9 bases left in between.

This clonotype came up a few times. This rearrangement joins TRBV4-2 to TRBJ2-1; TRBD1 or TRBD2 may be the D gene (6 bases each). Trimming cost V 7 bases and J 8 bases, with 24 bases left between them. This CDR3 contains 16 residues. Germline assignment: CDR1 LGHNA and CDR2 YNFKEQ. DNA for the CDR3: TGTGCCAGCACCTCAAAGAGGGGGGAGCCCTGGGATGAGCAGTTCTTC. Its translation: CASTSKRGEPWDEQFF.

The J gene is TRBJ1-1, the V gene TRBV6-5, with D uncertain. Between the trimmed V and J ends, which lost 2 bases and 2 bases, there was a span of 6 bases. The CDR3 runs to 13 residues. Germline CDR1 and CDR2: MNHEY and SVGAGI. The CDR3 DNA reads TGTGCCAGCAGTTACGAGAGCAACACTGAAGCTTTCTTT. Protein product: CASSYESNTEAFF.

The sample holds a few counts of this clonotype. This rearrangement joins TRBV4-2 to TRBJ1-2; 7 nucleotides line up with TRBD1. This CDR3 comprises 15 residues. Germline trimming cut 4 bases from V and 3 bases from J; bases unmatched to any gene: 8. The germline gives CDR1 LGHNA, CDR2 YNFKEQ. The CDR3 sequence: CASSPGTGAYYGYTF. CDR3 DNA sequence: TGTGCCAGCAGCCCCGGAACAGGGGCCTACTATGGCTACACCTTC.

This clonotype came up once. The chain couples TRBV7-6 to TRBJ2-6; weak D call: TRBD2 (6 bases). Trimming stripped 5 bases from V and 2 bases from J, with 10 bases between. The CDR3 length is 15 residues. Per germline, CDR1 SGHVS and CDR2 FNYEAQ. The CDR3 DNA reads TGTGCCAGCAGCCAGGGCGGGGCTGGGGCCAACGTCCTGACTTTC. It specifies CASSQGGAGANVLTF.

This clonotype was counted at least ten times. The chain recombines TRBV28 with TRBJ2-1, with 9 nucleotides matching TRBD1. The CDR3 contains 14 residues. Looked up from germline, CDR1 is MDHEN and CDR2 is SYDVKM. The V segment lost 4 bases and the J segment 6 bases; nucleotides outside the gene matches: 4. The CDR3 DNA is TGTGCCAGCAGTTACAGGGGGCTCGGCAATGAGCAGTTCTTC. Its protein product is CASSYRGLGNEQFF. Complete variable domain (other parts from reference TRBV28 and TRBJ2-1): DVKVTQSSRYLVKRTGEKVFLECVQDMDHENMFWYRQDPGLGLRLIYFSYDVKMKEKGDIPEGYSVSREKKERFSLILESASTNQTSMYLCASSYRGLGNEQFFGPGTRLTVL.